These 20 T cell receptor beta chains came from one sample sequenced in a study of T-cell memory formation after mild COVID-19. TCRdb re-derived calls from the 5' RACE reads in MiXCR, one entry per CDR3 protein. The repertoire holds 250,000 to 300,000 distinct CDR3 sequences, roughly 15% seen once, with around a fifth in the top ten. The sequencing sample was made of PBMCs or a T cell subset sorted from them (not recorded which). All receptors derive from a man between 18 and 29 years old who had mild COVID-19 (a few samples of this study predate the infection). Cell type and time point are not known.

This clonotype was detected only a few times. The J gene is TRBJ1-1, the V gene TRBV2; D perhaps matches TRBD1 (5 bases). CDR3 length: 13 residues. Between the trimmed V and J ends, which lost 10 bases and 1 base, there was a span of 13 bases. Germline-derived CDR1 and CDR2 are SNHLY and FYNNEI. The CDR3 sequence is CATSTDTNTEAFF. CDR3 coding DNA: TGTGCCACCTCGACAGACACGAACACTGAAGCTTTCTTT.

This chain uses TRBV24-1 with TRBJ2-5, with 12 bases aligning to TRBD1. Germline CDR1 reads KGHDR; CDR2 reads SFDVKD. The V segment lost 9 bases and the J segment 4 bases; nucleotides outside the gene matches: 2. There are 13 residues in the CDR3. CDR3 residues: CATGDRGLETQYF. The CDR3 DNA sequence: TGTGCCACCGGGGACAGGGGGCTAGAGACCCAGTACTTC.

This chain links TRBV4-3 with TRBJ2-7; a possible D gene is TRBD2 (6 bases). Germline lookup yields CDR1 LGHNA and CDR2 YSLEER. The CDR3 is 13 amino acids. The ends were cut back, 0 bases at V and 6 bases at J, with 9 bases in the middle. The CDR3 coding sequence is TGCGCCAGCAGCCAAGATGGAGGGCGCGAGCAGTACTTC. This translates into CASSQDGGREQYF.

This clonotype turned up a few times. The chain recombines TRBV4-3 with TRBJ1-2; TRBD1 matches at 7 bases. V trimming: 5 bases; J trimming: 8 bases; junction bases outside the gene matches: 8. CDR3 length equals 13 residues. The germline V gene has CDR1 LGHNA and CDR2 YSLEER. Here the CDR3 reads CASSARTGGGYTF. Written as DNA, the CDR3 is TGCGCCAGCAGCGCCCGGACAGGCGGGGGCTACACCTTC.

This chain links TRBV5-1 with TRBJ2-3, with D possibly being TRBD1 (5 bases). Trimming cost V 0 bases and J 4 bases, with 12 bases left between them. Germline CDR1 and CDR2: SGHRS and YFSETQ. This CDR3 region has 15 residues. The CDR3 DNA sequence: TGCGCCAGCAGCTTGGTGTCAGGGCCCGCAGATACGCAGTATTTT. Its protein is CASSLVSGPADTQYF.

The chain employs TRBV7-9 and TRBJ2-2, with a weak D call TRBD2 (6 bases). V was trimmed by 4 bases and J by 1 base, leaving 13 bases between them. The CDR3 has 16 residues. Germline V lookup: CDR1 SEHNR, CDR2 FQNEAQ (reference sequence). The CDR3 spells CASSSKRARNTGELFF. As DNA, the CDR3 is TGTGCCAGCAGCTCCAAGCGGGCCCGGAACACCGGGGAGCTGTTTTTT.

The chain links TRBV4-2 to TRBJ2-5; possible D gene TRBD1, 6 bases. Germline CDR1 LGHNA, CDR2 YNFKEQ. This CDR3 spans 17 amino acids. The V gene lost 1 base and the J gene lost 1 base, with 16 bases spanning the gap. CDR3 loop: CASSQGVGGNAQETQYF. The CDR3 DNA is TGTGCCAGCAGCCAAGGGGTAGGGGGTAATGCCCAAGAGACCCAGTACTTC.

This clonotype was counted a few times. V is TRBV7-2 and J is TRBJ1-3; TRBD1 matches at 7 bases. Germline V gene lookup returns CDR1 SGHTA and CDR2 FQGNSA. Trimming took 1 base from V and 0 from J; bases not matched to a gene: 9. This CDR3 region has 18 residues. In DNA, the CDR3 is TGTGCCAGCAGCTTAGAGGTCCAGGGGGTCAGCTCTGGAAACACCATATATTTT. The encoded protein is CASSLEVQGVSSGNTIYF.

This clonotype occurred a few times. The chain combines TRBV7-2 with TRBJ2-1; D gene unclear. The V gene lost 1 base and the J gene lost 6 bases, with 10 bases spanning the gap. CDR1 is SGHTA and CDR2 is FQGNSA in the germline V gene. This CDR3 spans 14 amino acids. In DNA form, the CDR3 reads TGTGCCAGCAGCTTAGAATTAGCCCCCAATGAGCAGTTCTTC. Amino acids: CASSLELAPNEQFF.

V usage is TRBV6-1 and J usage is TRBJ1-5, with 7 bases lining up with TRBD1. With 4 bases clipped from V and 9 bases from J, the junction kept 6 bases outside the gene matches. Per germline, CDR1 MNHNS and CDR2 SASEGT. The CDR3 is made up of 13 amino acids. The CDR3 nucleotides are TGTGCCAGCAGTGTAGAGGGGGCGATGCCCCAGCATTTT. Translation gives CASSVEGAMPQHF.

The V gene is TRBV5-1, the J gene TRBJ1-4; 7 positions agree with TRBD1. CDR1 SGHRS and CDR2 YFSETQ come from the germline V gene. This CDR3 comprises 14 residues. The ends lost 5 bases at V and 5 bases at J; junction bases unmatched: 6. CDR3 DNA: TGCGCCAGCAGACCGGGACAGTTAAATGAAAAACTGTTTTTT. The encoded protein is CASRPGQLNEKLFF.

This clonotype was counted between two and nine times. J is TRBJ2-3 and V is TRBV10-3; possibly TRBD2 for D (5 bases). The V gene's germline CDR1 is ENHRY and CDR2 SYGVKD. V was pared by 7 bases and J by 2 bases, with 10 bases between. This CDR3 has 13 amino acids. The CDR3 nucleotides read TGTGCCATCACATCCCTAGCCACAGATACGCAGTATTTT. Translated, it gives CAITSLATDTQYF.

This clonotype came up many times. This sequence joins TRBV12-3 or TRBV12-4 and TRBJ2-7, with D perhaps matching TRBD1 (5 bases). The CDR3 sequence is 13 residues long. With 4 bases removed from V and 2 bases from J, the gap between germline ends came to 9 bases. The CDR3 DNA follows: TGTGCCAGCAGTTGGGCAGGGACCTACGAGCAGTACTTC. It encodes CASSWAGTYEQYF.

The rearrangement uses TRBV4-1 and TRBJ2-7; TRBD1 or TRBD2 may be the D gene (5 bases each). Germline V gene lookup returns CDR1 MGHRA and CDR2 YSYEKL. Trimming pared 4 bases from V and 6 bases from J, leaving 19 bases between. The CDR3 is 15 amino acids. The CDR3 sequence: CASSLETGPTTEQYF. CDR3 coding DNA: TGCGCCAGCAGCCTAGAGACGGGACCCACTACCGAGCAGTACTTC.

Many counts were recorded for this clonotype. This sequence joins TRBV10-3 and TRBJ1-6; the D gene is possibly TRBD1 (6 bases). This CDR3 region has 12 residues. The germline CDR1 and CDR2 sequences are ENHRY and SYGVKD. Trimming removed 5 bases from V and 10 bases from J, with 9 bases in between. Written as DNA, the CDR3 is TGTGCCATCAGTTCAGGGGACTCACCCCTCCACTTT. Amino acid sequence: CAISSGDSPLHF.

A few counts support this clonotype. The chain employs TRBV2 and TRBJ2-2; the D gene could be TRBD1 or TRBD2 (5 bases each). Germline-derived CDR1 and CDR2 are SNHLY and FYNNEI. V was trimmed by 6 bases and J by 2 bases, leaving 10 bases between them. This CDR3 spans 14 amino acids. The CDR3 spells CASSRERNTGELFF. DNA of the CDR3: TGTGCCAGCAGCAGGGAGAGAAACACCGGGGAGCTGTTTTTT.

This clonotype showed up just a few times. V and J are TRBV6-6 and TRBJ2-5; D not certain. The CDR3 totals 13 residues. The V gene lost 4 bases and the J gene lost 5 bases, with 11 bases spanning the gap. Germline CDR1 MNHNY, CDR2 SVGAGI (reference sequence). CDR3 sequence (DNA): TGTGCCAGCAGTTTTCCGGCCAGGGAGACCCAGTACTTC. Translation gives CASSFPARETQYF.

In this sample, this clonotype turned up many times. The V gene is TRBV3-1, the J gene TRBJ1-2, with D maybe TRBD1 (5 bases). Trimming took off 1 base at V and 4 bases at J, with 22 bases between the two ends. The CDR3 sequence is 18 residues long. Germline CDR1 is LGHDT and CDR2 is YNNKEL (reference sequence). For the CDR3, the DNA is TGTGCCAGCAGCCAAGGAGCTTCGGGGGTCGGGCCTGGCTATGGCTACACCTTC. Translation gives CASSQGASGVGPGYGYTF.

The gene calls are TRBV5-6 and TRBJ2-5; D is unclear. V lost 1 base, J lost 2 bases, and 12 bases lay in between. This CDR3 has 15 residues. Looked up from germline, CDR1 is SGHDT and CDR2 is YYEEEE. CDR3 DNA sequence: TGTGCCAGCAGCTTGAAAACAGACAAACAAGAGACCCAGTACTTC. Residues: CASSLKTDKQETQYF.

This clonotype was seen a handful of times. This chain links TRBV6-5 with TRBJ1-2; 7 bases map to TRBD1. V lost 6 bases to trimming and J lost 4 bases; unmatched junction nucleotides: 14. There are 16 residues in the CDR3. The germline gives CDR1 MNHEY, CDR2 SVGAGI. CDR3 region: CASSWTLTGDGYGYTF. The CDR3 DNA follows: TGTGCCAGCAGCTGGACGCTTACAGGGGACGGCTATGGCTACACCTTC.